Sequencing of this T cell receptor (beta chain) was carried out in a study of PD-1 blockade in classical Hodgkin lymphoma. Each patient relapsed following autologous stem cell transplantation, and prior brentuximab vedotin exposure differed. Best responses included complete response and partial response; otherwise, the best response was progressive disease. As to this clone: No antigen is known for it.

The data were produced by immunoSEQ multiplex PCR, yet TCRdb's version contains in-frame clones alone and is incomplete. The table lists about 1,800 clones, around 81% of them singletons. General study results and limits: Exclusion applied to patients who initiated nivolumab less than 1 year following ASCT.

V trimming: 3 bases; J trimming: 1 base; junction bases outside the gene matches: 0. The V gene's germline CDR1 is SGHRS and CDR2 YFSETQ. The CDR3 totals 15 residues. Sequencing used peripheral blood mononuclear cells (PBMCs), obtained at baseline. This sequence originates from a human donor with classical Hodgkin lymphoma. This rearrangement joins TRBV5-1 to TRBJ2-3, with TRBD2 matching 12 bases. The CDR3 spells CASSWTSGGTDTQYF. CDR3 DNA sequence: TGCGCCAGCAGCTGGACTAGCGGGGGCACAGATACGCAGTATTTT.